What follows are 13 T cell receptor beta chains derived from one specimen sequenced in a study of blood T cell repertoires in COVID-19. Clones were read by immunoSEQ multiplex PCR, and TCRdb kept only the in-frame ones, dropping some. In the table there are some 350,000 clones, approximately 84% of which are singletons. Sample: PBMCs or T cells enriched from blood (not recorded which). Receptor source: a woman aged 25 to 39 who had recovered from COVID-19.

The CDR3 DNA is TGTGCCAGCAGTTTGACTAGTCTGCAGTTCTTC. Encoded protein: CASSLTSLQFF. The rearrangement links TRBV28 to TRBJ2-1; maybe TRBD2 (6 bases). This CDR3 comprises 11 residues. Trimming removed 3 bases at V and 12 bases at J, with 9 bases between. Germline-derived CDR1 and CDR2 are MDHEN and SYDVKM.

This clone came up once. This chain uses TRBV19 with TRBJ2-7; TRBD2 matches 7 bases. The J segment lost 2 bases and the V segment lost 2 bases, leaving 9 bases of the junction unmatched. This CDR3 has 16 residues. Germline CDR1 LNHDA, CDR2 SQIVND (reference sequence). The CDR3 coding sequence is TGTGCCAGTAGTATATATGGGGGGGAAGGAACCTACGAGCAGTACTTC. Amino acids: CASSIYGGEGTYEQYF.

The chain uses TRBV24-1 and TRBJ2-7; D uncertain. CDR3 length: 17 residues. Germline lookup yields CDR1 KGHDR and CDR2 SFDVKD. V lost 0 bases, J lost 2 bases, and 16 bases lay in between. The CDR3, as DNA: TGTGCCACCAGTGATTTGCATATCGTGGGCCCTCCCTACGAGCAGTACTTC. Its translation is CATSDLHIVGPPYEQYF.

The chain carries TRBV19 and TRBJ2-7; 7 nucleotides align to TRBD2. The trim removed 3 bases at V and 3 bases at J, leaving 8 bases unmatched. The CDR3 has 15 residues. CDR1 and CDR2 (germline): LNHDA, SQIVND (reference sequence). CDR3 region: CASSIHSGNLYEQYF. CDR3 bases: TGTGCCAGTAGTATCCACAGCGGGAACCTCTACGAGCAGTACTTC.

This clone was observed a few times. The CDR3 loop is CASTPAGAVGNEQFF. DNA of the CDR3: TGCGCCAGCACCCCCGCCGGTGCCGTCGGGAATGAGCAGTTCTTC. V is TRBV5-1 and J is TRBJ2-1; D gene ambiguous. The ends were cut back, 6 bases at V and 7 bases at J, with 20 bases in the middle. Germline CDR1 reads SGHRS; CDR2 reads YFSETQ. There are 15 residues in the CDR3.

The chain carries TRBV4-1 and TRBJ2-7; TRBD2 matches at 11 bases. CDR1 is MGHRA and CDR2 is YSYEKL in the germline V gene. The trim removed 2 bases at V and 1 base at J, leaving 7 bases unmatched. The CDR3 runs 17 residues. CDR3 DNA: TGCGCCAGCAGCCAACCTACTAGCGGGAGTACTTCCTACGAGCAGTACTTC. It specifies CASSQPTSGSTSYEQYF.

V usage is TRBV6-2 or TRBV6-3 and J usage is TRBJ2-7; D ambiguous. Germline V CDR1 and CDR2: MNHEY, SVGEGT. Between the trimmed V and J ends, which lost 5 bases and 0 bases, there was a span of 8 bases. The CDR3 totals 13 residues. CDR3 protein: CASSQAHSYEQYF. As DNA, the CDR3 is TGTGCCAGCAGTCAGGCACACTCCTACGAGCAGTACTTC.

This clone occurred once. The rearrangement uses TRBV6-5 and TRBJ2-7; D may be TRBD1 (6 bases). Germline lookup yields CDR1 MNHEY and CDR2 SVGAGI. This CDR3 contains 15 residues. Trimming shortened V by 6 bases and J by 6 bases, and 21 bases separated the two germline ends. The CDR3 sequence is CASRDHQGIPSEQYF. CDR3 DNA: TGTGCCAGCAGAGATCACCAGGGGATCCCCTCCGAGCAGTACTTC.

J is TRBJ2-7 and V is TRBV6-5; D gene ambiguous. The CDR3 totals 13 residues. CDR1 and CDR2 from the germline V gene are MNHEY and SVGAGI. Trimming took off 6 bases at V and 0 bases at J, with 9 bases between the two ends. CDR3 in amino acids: CASSPLSSYEQYF. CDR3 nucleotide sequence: TGTGCCAGCAGCCCACTAAGCTCCTACGAGCAGTACTTC.

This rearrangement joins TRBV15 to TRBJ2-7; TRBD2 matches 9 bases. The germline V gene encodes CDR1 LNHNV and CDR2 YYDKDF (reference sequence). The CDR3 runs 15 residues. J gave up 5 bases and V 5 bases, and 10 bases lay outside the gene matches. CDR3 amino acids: CATSFVREGPHEQYF. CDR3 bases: TGTGCCACCAGCTTCGTGCGGGAGGGCCCCCACGAGCAGTACTTC.

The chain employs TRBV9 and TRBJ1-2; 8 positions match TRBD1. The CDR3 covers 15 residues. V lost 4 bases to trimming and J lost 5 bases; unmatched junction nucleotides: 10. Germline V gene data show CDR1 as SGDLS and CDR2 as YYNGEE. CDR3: CASSPAGGGKYGYTF. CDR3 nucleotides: TGTGCCAGCAGCCCAGCAGGGGGCGGCAAATATGGCTACACCTTC. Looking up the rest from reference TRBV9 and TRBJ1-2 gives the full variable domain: DSGVTQTPKHLITATGQRVTLRCSPRSGDLSVYWYQQSLDQGLQFLIQYYNGEERAKGNILERFSAQQFPDLHSELNLSSLELGDSALYFCASSPAGGGKYGYTFGSGTRLTVV.

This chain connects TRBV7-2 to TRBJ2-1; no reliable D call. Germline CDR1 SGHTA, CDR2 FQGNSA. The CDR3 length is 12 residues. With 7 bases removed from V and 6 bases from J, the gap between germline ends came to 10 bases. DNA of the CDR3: TGTGCCAGCAACCTCATTAGCAATGAGCAGTTCTTC. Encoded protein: CASNLISNEQFF.

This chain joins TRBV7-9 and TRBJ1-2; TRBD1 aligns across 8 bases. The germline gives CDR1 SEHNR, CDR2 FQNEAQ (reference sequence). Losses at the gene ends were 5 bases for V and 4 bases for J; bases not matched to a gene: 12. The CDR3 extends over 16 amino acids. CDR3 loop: CASSNPGQGGGYGYTF. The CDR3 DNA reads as TGTGCCAGCAGCAACCCAGGACAGGGCGGCGGCTATGGCTACACCTTC.